This T cell receptor beta chain was recorded in a study of T cell changes during pregnancy in multiple sclerosis. Profiling relied on immunoSEQ multiplex PCR, and the TCRdb table lists in-frame clones only, not all of them. The sample yields some 51,000 clones, 94% seen once. The ends lost 2 bases at V and 5 bases at J; junction bases unmatched: 6. Germline assignment: CDR1 LNHDA and CDR2 SQIVND (reference sequence). The CDR3 is 15 amino acids. The rearrangement uses TRBV19 and TRBJ2-1; 7 bases fit TRBD2. This specimen consisted of CD8+ T cells from peripheral blood mononuclear cells, obtained in the first trimester of pregnancy. The sequence derives from a female donor with multiple sclerosis, enrolled in a pregnancy study. The CDR3 region has the DNA TGTGCCAGTAGTATATGGCCGGGAGGTGACAATGAGCAGTTCTTC. Translated, it gives CASSIWPGGDNEQFF.